The rows below give T cell receptor beta chains drawn from one sample of a study of shared clonotypes between healthy human individuals. Only in-frame clones appear in the TCRdb table, and some are missing; sequencing was by immunoSEQ multiplex PCR. The profile shows some 1 million clones, approximately 76% of them singletons. The material sequenced was memory CD4+ T cells sorted from blood. The receptors shown here come from a man aged 18-30 years in good health. Both conserved end residues are part of each CDR3. A D gene is named only where the DNA matches it firmly. Some rows mark clone size as missing; the rest say once, few, many or name a class of expanded clone.

clone_size	v_call	j_call	d_call	cdr3_nt	cdr3_aa
-	TRBV10-3	TRBJ2-7	TRBD2	TGTGCCATCAGAGATAGTGGACTAGCGGGCGAGCAGTACTTC	CAIRDSGLAGEQYF
-	TRBV5-6	TRBJ1-2	-	TGTGCCAGCAGCTTGGGGGGTTTAGGTGGCTACACCTTC	CASSLGGLGGYTF
-	TRBV9	TRBJ2-3	-	TGTGCCAGCAGCGTAGAAGCTAGCACAGATACGCAGTATTTT	CASSVEASTDTQYF
-	TRBV19	TRBJ1-6	TRBD1	TGTGCCAGTAGTACCGGGACAGCGAGGGTGAATTCACCCCTCCACTTT	CASSTGTARVNSPLHF
-	TRBV5-1	TRBJ2-1	-	TGCGCCAGCAGCTTCGTGGGGGCAGCAAACAATGAGCAGTTCTTC	CASSFVGAANNEQFF
few	TRBV5-1	TRBJ1-2	-	TGCGCCAGCAGCCCTGGGGACACCAATGATGGCTACACCTTC	CASSPGDTNDGYTF
-	TRBV15	TRBJ2-5	TRBD2	TGTGCCACCAGCAGGGAGTTTAGCGGGGGCGGGGAGACCCAGTACTTC	CATSREFSGGGETQYF
few	TRBV7-9	TRBJ1-2	-	TGTGCCAGCAGCGTGTTGAGTGGACAGCACAACTATGGCTACACCTTC	CASSVLSGQHNYGYTF
-	TRBV7-2	TRBJ2-7	TRBD2	TGTGCCAGCAGCTCATATTTTACCGAGCGGGACTACGAGCAGTACTTC	CASSSYFTERDYEQYF
-	TRBV5-1	TRBJ2-1	TRBD2	TGCGCCAGCAGCTACCTAGCGGGAGGGCGGAATGAGCAGTTCTTC	CASSYLAGGRNEQFF
once	TRBV2	TRBJ2-7	TRBD1	TGTGCCAGCAGTGACCTGGGACAGCGAGTCCAGTACTTC	CASSDLGQRVQYF
once	TRBV19	TRBJ1-2	-	TGTGCCAGTAGTATAAACAGTAACTATGGCTACACCTTC	CASSINSNYGYTF
-	TRBV30	TRBJ2-7	TRBD1	TGTGCCTGGAGTGCGGGACAGGGAAGGGATGAGCAGTACTTC	CAWSAGQGRDEQYF
-	TRBV11-2	TRBJ1-1	-	TGTGCCAGCAGCTTAGCAGGGAGCAACACTGAAGCTTTCTTT	CASSLAGSNTEAFF
-	TRBV7-9	TRBJ2-3	TRBD2	TGTGCCAGCAGCTCCGGACTAGGAAGCACAGATACGCAGTATTTT	CASSSGLGSTDTQYF
-	TRBV18	TRBJ2-3	TRBD1	TGTGCCAGCTCCCTAGGACAGGGTCAAGATACGCAGTATTTT	CASSLGQGQDTQYF
-	TRBV25-1	TRBJ2-5	-	TGTGCCACCAACGATCGCCCCACTGGGCGGGGGCGGCTGGCCCAGTACTTC	CATNDRPTGRGRLAQYF
-	TRBV7-8	TRBJ1-4	-	TGTGCCAGCAGCTTCGGCGAGGCAACTAATGAAAAACTGTTTTTT	CASSFGEATNEKLFF
-	TRBV11-3	TRBJ2-1	-	TGTGCCAGCAGCTATGGCCCTGGACGTTACAATGAGCAGTTCTTC	CASSYGPGRYNEQFF
many	TRBV18	TRBJ1-6	-	TGTGCCAGCTCCCGGGGACCGTCGACTACTAATTCACCCCTCCACTTT	CASSRGPSTTNSPLHF
-	TRBV11-1	TRBJ2-5	-	TGTGCCAGCAGCCTCGGGGCGTTAGGGACCCAGTACTTC	CASSLGALGTQYF
-	TRBV18	TRBJ2-7	TRBD2	TGTGCCAGCTCACCCTCCATGGGTAGCGGGAGGTTCAGTTACGAGCAGTACTTC	CASSPSMGSGRFSYEQYF
-	TRBV11-2	TRBJ2-5	TRBD2	TGTGCCAGCAGCTCACGACTAGCGGTGGAGACCCAGTACTTC	CASSSRLAVETQYF
-	TRBV28	TRBJ2-2	-	TGTGCCAGCAGCCCCGGGACTCTTAACACCGGGGAGCTGTTTTTT	CASSPGTLNTGELFF
-	TRBV2	TRBJ2-7	-	TGTGCCAGCAGTGGGCTAGCGAGCTCCTACGAGCAGTACTTC	CASSGLASSYEQYF
-	TRBV18	TRBJ1-6	TRBD1	TGTGCCAGCTCACCAGGACAGGGGGGTTCACCCCTCCACTTT	CASSPGQGGSPLHF
once	TRBV2	TRBJ2-4	-	TGTGCCAGCAGTGAAGCGGCAGGGAGGAACAAAAACATTCAGTACTTC	CASSEAAGRNKNIQYF
-	TRBV30	TRBJ2-1	-	TGTGCCTGGAGTTTGGGTGGGGGGTACAATGAGCAGTTCTTC	CAWSLGGGYNEQFF
-	TRBV28	TRBJ2-3	TRBD2	TGTGCCAGCAGTTCGCCTAGCGGGGGGGCAGATACGCAGTATTTT	CASSSPSGGADTQYF
-	TRBV10-3	TRBJ2-2	TRBD2	TGTGCCATCAGCCTTAGCGGGGGAGCGTTCACCGGGGAGCTGTTTTTT	CAISLSGGAFTGELFF
-	TRBV5-5	TRBJ2-7	TRBD1	TGTGCCAGCAGCTCGGATAGGGGCGGACAGGGACAGCCCTACGAGCAGTACTTC	CASSSDRGGQGQPYEQYF
-	TRBV5-1	TRBJ1-1	-	TGCGCCAGCAGCGAAGGGCAGGTCATGGGGGGCACTGAAGCTTTCTTT	CASSEGQVMGGTEAFF
-	TRBV10-3	TRBJ2-1	TRBD2	TGTGCCATCAGCCCCGGGACTAGCAACGATGAGCAGTTCTTC	CAISPGTSNDEQFF
-	TRBV11-2	TRBJ1-2	-	TGTGCCAGCAGCTACTCGACAGGTGTGGAGGGCTACACCTTC	CASSYSTGVEGYTF
-	TRBV7-9	TRBJ2-7	TRBD2	TGTGCCAGCAGCTCCTGGACTAGCGGGTCCGAGCAGTACTTC	CASSSWTSGSEQYF
-	TRBV2	TRBJ1-6	-	TGTGCCAGCAGTGACGGGGGGGTCAGTAATTCACCCCTCCACTTT	CASSDGGVSNSPLHF